This is a list of T cell receptor beta chains from one sample in a study of identical twins. TCRdb redid the calling of the 5' RACE reads with MiXCR, one entry per CDR3 protein. Of a few hundred thousand distinct CDR3 sequences listed, roughly 24% are singletons. These data also featured in a second study, about T cells expressing NK-cell markers.

Material for sequencing was CD4+ T cells sorted from blood. The source of these receptors is a woman under 30 in good health. Each CDR3 is given with its conserved first and last residue. A D gene is named only where the DNA matches it firmly. Clone size is given for some rows only: seen once, a few or many times, or a class if the clone is expanded.

d_call: TRBD2; j_call: TRBJ2-3; v_call: TRBV20-1; clone_size: once; cdr3_nt: TGCAGTGCTACCCGGGGACTAGGGACAGATACGCAGTATTTT; cdr3_aa: CSATRGLGTDTQYF
d_call: .; j_call: TRBJ1-2; v_call: TRBV12-3/TRBV12-4; clone_size: .; cdr3_nt: TGTGCCAGCACCCGACCTGGAAGGCCCTCTAACTATGGCTACACCTTC; cdr3_aa: CASTRPGRPSNYGYTF
d_call: .; j_call: TRBJ2-3; v_call: TRBV4-3; clone_size: .; cdr3_nt: TGCGCCAGCAGCCCGGTGGGCAGGACGGGCACAGATACGCAGTATTTT; cdr3_aa: CASSPVGRTGTDTQYF
d_call: .; j_call: TRBJ1-2; v_call: TRBV5-1; clone_size: few; cdr3_nt: TGCGCCAGTAACCAAGGGGGGGCGGAATCAGGCGGCTACACCTTC; cdr3_aa: CASNQGGAESGGYTF
d_call: .; j_call: TRBJ2-4; v_call: TRBV7-8; clone_size: few; cdr3_nt: TGTGCCAGCAGCTTAGATTACAAAAACATTCAGTACTTC; cdr3_aa: CASSLDYKNIQYF
d_call: .; j_call: TRBJ2-6; v_call: TRBV5-1; clone_size: few; cdr3_nt: TGCGCCAGCAGCACGGGACAATCTGGGGCCAACGTCCTGACTTTC; cdr3_aa: CASSTGQSGANVLTF
d_call: TRBD2; j_call: TRBJ2-2; v_call: TRBV10-2; clone_size: .; cdr3_nt: TGCGCCAGCAGGAGGCAACTAGCGCCCAACACCGGGGAGCTGTTTTTT; cdr3_aa: CASRRQLAPNTGELFF
d_call: .; j_call: TRBJ2-7; v_call: TRBV29-1; clone_size: .; cdr3_nt: TGCAGCGCCGGGAGGGACAGCTACACCTACGAGCAGTACTTC; cdr3_aa: CSAGRDSYTYEQYF
d_call: .; j_call: TRBJ1-2; v_call: TRBV18; clone_size: few; cdr3_nt: TGTGCCAGCTCACCATCGACGGAGTATGGCTACACCTTC; cdr3_aa: CASSPSTEYGYTF
d_call: .; j_call: TRBJ2-5; v_call: TRBV5-1; clone_size: few; cdr3_nt: TGCGCCAGCGCCTCTTTGGGATTTACACAAGAGACCCAGTACTTC; cdr3_aa: CASASLGFTQETQYF
d_call: .; j_call: TRBJ2-7; v_call: TRBV4-1; clone_size: few; cdr3_nt: TGCGCCAGCAGCCAAGATAACTTCAGGACGCCTTCCTACGAGCAGTACTTC; cdr3_aa: CASSQDNFRTPSYEQYF
d_call: .; j_call: TRBJ1-1; v_call: TRBV7-2; clone_size: .; cdr3_nt: TGTGCCAGCAGCTTGTTTCCTGGTGGCAGGAACACTGAAGCTTTCTTT; cdr3_aa: CASSLFPGGRNTEAFF
d_call: .; j_call: TRBJ1-2; v_call: TRBV2; clone_size: .; cdr3_nt: TGTGCCAGCAGGTCGGGGGACGACTATGGCTACACCTTC; cdr3_aa: CASRSGDDYGYTF
d_call: TRBD1; j_call: TRBJ2-7; v_call: TRBV6-2/TRBV6-3; clone_size: .; cdr3_nt: TGTGCCAGCAGCTATAACGGGACAGGCTCATTTTTTCTACCTGGATCCTACGAGCAGTACTTC; cdr3_aa: CASSYNGTGSFFLPGSYEQYF
d_call: .; j_call: TRBJ1-1; v_call: TRBV9; clone_size: few; cdr3_nt: TGTGCCAGCAGCGTAGCGATGAACACTGAAGCTTTCTTT; cdr3_aa: CASSVAMNTEAFF
d_call: .; j_call: TRBJ1-3; v_call: TRBV5-5; clone_size: .; cdr3_nt: TGTGCCAGCAGCTTATCGGGGGACCCTGGAAACACCATATATTTT; cdr3_aa: CASSLSGDPGNTIYF
d_call: .; j_call: TRBJ2-7; v_call: TRBV12-3/TRBV12-4; clone_size: .; cdr3_nt: TGTGCCAGCAGCCTCACAGATACCTACGAGCAGTACTTC; cdr3_aa: CASSLTDTYEQYF
d_call: TRBD2; j_call: TRBJ2-7; v_call: TRBV10-3; clone_size: many; cdr3_nt: TGTGCCATCAGTGTCGGTAGCGGGAGCTCCTACGAGCAGTACTTC; cdr3_aa: CAISVGSGSSYEQYF
d_call: .; j_call: TRBJ1-3; v_call: TRBV29-1; clone_size: .; cdr3_nt: TGCAGCGTTGAAGATCTCCCGGGAAACACCATATATTTT; cdr3_aa: CSVEDLPGNTIYF
d_call: .; j_call: TRBJ2-2; v_call: TRBV9; clone_size: few; cdr3_nt: TGTGCCAGCAGCGTTCAGGCGGGGAACACCGGGGAGCTGTTTTTT; cdr3_aa: CASSVQAGNTGELFF
d_call: TRBD2; j_call: TRBJ2-2; v_call: TRBV5-1; clone_size: .; cdr3_nt: TGCGCCAGCAGCACGGGACTAGCGGGAGTGGCCGGGGAGCTGTTTTTT; cdr3_aa: CASSTGLAGVAGELFF
d_call: .; j_call: TRBJ1-3; v_call: TRBV20-1; clone_size: .; cdr3_nt: TGCAGTGCTTATACGGGAGACTCTGGAAACACCATATATTTT; cdr3_aa: CSAYTGDSGNTIYF
d_call: .; j_call: TRBJ1-2; v_call: TRBV24-1; clone_size: .; cdr3_nt: TGTGCCACCAGTGATTCGGTCGTCTATGGCTACACCTTC; cdr3_aa: CATSDSVVYGYTF
d_call: .; j_call: TRBJ1-1; v_call: TRBV9; clone_size: .; cdr3_nt: TGTGCCAGCAGCGTAGGATTCATGGGAGTAGACGAAACTTTCTTT; cdr3_aa: CASSVGFMGVDETFF
d_call: .; j_call: TRBJ1-2; v_call: TRBV6-1; clone_size: once; cdr3_nt: TGTGCCAGCAGTGAAGCGCCCGGAGCCGCCTATGGCTACACCTTC; cdr3_aa: CASSEAPGAAYGYTF
d_call: .; j_call: TRBJ2-6; v_call: TRBV20-1; clone_size: few; cdr3_nt: TGCAGTGCTAGAGAGTTTGGCCAGGGGACCGGGGCCAACGTCCTGACTTTC; cdr3_aa: CSAREFGQGTGANVLTF
d_call: .; j_call: TRBJ1-2; v_call: TRBV4-3; clone_size: .; cdr3_nt: TGCGCCAGCAGCCAACTACAGGGAGGGAACTATGGCTACACCTTC; cdr3_aa: CASSQLQGGNYGYTF